One sample yielded the 21 T cell receptor beta chains listed below, sequenced in a study of shared clonotypes between healthy human individuals. Clones were read by immunoSEQ multiplex PCR, and TCRdb kept only the in-frame ones, dropping some. The table has about 480,000 clones, about 80% seen once. Material: PBMCs. All receptors come from a middle-aged woman in good health. Some clones in this sample may be carry-over from other donors' samples.

In regard to this clone: With a far larger clone one base away, a read error is the likely cause. V gene TRBV7-9 combines with J gene TRBJ2-7, with a weak D call TRBD2 (6 bases). Germline V gene sequence: CDR1 SEHNR, CDR2 FQNEAQ (reference sequence). The ends were cut back, 1 base at V and 6 bases at J, with 16 bases in the middle. The CDR3 consists of 15 residues. This CDR3 is CASSLGGVSFGEQYF. In DNA form, the CDR3 reads TGTGCCAGCAGCTTAGGCGGGGTATCGTTCGGCGAGCAGTACTTC.

This clone has only one observation. The V gene is TRBV27, the J gene TRBJ1-2, with a weak D call TRBD1 (6 bases). The CDR3 covers 15 residues. Germline V gene sequence: CDR1 MNHEY, CDR2 SMNVEV (reference sequence). The V and J ends lost 5 bases and 6 bases respectively, with 19 bases between them. The CDR3 sequence: CASSPLGGRGDGYTF. CDR3 sequence (DNA): TGTGCCAGCAGTCCATTGGGGGGGCGCGGGGATGGCTACACCTTC.

This clone appeared a few times. This rearrangement joins TRBV2 to TRBJ1-5; D is unclear. Germline V lookup: CDR1 SNHLY, CDR2 FYNNEI. CDR3 length: 13 residues. Trimming pared 0 bases from V and 5 bases from J, leaving 5 bases between. Written as DNA, the CDR3 is TGTGCCAGCAGTGAAGCCGCATATCAGCCCCAGCATTTT. Translation gives CASSEAAYQPQHF.

This chain uses TRBV4-1 with TRBJ2-7; D may be TRBD1 (5 bases). This CDR3 contains 14 residues. Looked up from germline, CDR1 is MGHRA and CDR2 is YSYEKL. Trimming took off 1 base at V and 7 bases at J, with 14 bases between the two ends. The CDR3 loop reads CASSQGSGYGEQYF. The DNA for the CDR3 is TGCGCCAGCAGCCAAGGATCAGGGTATGGGGAGCAGTACTTC.

The chain employs TRBV4-1 and TRBJ2-1; 10 positions agree with TRBD1. CDR3 length: 15 amino acids. V trimming: 2 bases; J trimming: 4 bases; junction bases outside the gene matches: 2. The germline V gene has CDR1 MGHRA and CDR2 YSYEKL. In DNA form, the CDR3 reads TGCGCCAGCAGCCAACAGGGACAGGGGTACAATGAGCAGTTCTTC. This gives the protein CASSQQGQGYNEQFF.

As regards this clone: The same CDR3 is also encoded by other DNA sequences in this sample. This sequence joins TRBV15 and TRBJ1-1; 9 bases are a match to TRBD1. V lost 3 bases to trimming and J lost 5 bases; unmatched junction nucleotides: 4. The length of the CDR3 is 14 residues. Germline V gives CDR1 LNHNV, CDR2 YYDKDF (reference sequence). For the CDR3, the DNA is TGTGCCACCAGCAGGGGACAGGGTGAGACTGAAGCTTTCTTT. Its translation is CATSRGQGETEAFF.

The rearrangement joins TRBV9 to TRBJ1-2; 7 bases are shared with TRBD1. Germline lookup yields CDR1 SGDLS and CDR2 YYNGEE. The CDR3 runs 16 residues. V shed 2 bases, J shed 2 bases, and the junction held 9 bases outside the gene matches. The CDR3 nucleotides are TGTGCCAGCAGCGTCCTTAACCGGGACAGCAACTATGGCTACACCTTC. This codes for CASSVLNRDSNYGYTF.

The rearrangement uses TRBV14 and TRBJ1-3; D is undetermined. CDR3 size: 13 residues. The V gene lost 0 bases and the J gene lost 6 bases, with 6 bases spanning the gap. CDR1 SGHDN and CDR2 FVKESK come from the germline V gene. CDR3 coding DNA: TGTGCCAGCAGCCAAGAACCGGAAAACACCATATATTTT. Amino acids: CASSQEPENTIYF.

The chain carries TRBV4-1 and TRBJ1-1; TRBD1 might be the D (5 bases). This CDR3 has 14 amino acids. Deletions cut 0 bases from V and 4 bases from J, with 9 bases between. Per germline, CDR1 MGHRA and CDR2 YSYEKL. CDR3 bases: TGCGCCAGCAGCCAAGATTGGGGGGGCACTGAAGCTTTCTTT. Translation gives CASSQDWGGTEAFF.

This sequence joins TRBV28 and TRBJ1-5; tentative D call: TRBD1 (5 bases). The CDR3 sequence is 18 residues long. Germline V CDR1 and CDR2: MDHEN, SYDVKM. Trimming left V 2 bases short and J 2 bases short, with 19 bases between. DNA for the CDR3: TGTGCCAGCAGTTTAGGTCAGGATGGGGCTTCCGGCAATCAGCCCCAGCATTTT. Protein product: CASSLGQDGASGNQPQHF.

The chain links TRBV29-1 to TRBJ1-1, with D uncertain. Germline V lookup: CDR1 SQVTM, CDR2 ANQGSEA. The CDR3 is 11 amino acids. V shed 3 bases and J shed 4 bases, with 6 bases lying between them. The CDR3 sequence: CSVEKGTEAFF. Written as DNA, the CDR3 is TGCAGCGTTGAGAAGGGCACTGAAGCTTTCTTT. Supplemented by reference TRBV29-1 and TRBJ1-1, the full variable domain reads SAVISQKPSRDICQRGTSLTIQCQVDSQVTMMFWYRQQPGQSLTLIATANQGSEATYESGFVIDKFPISRPNLTFSTLTVSNMSPEDSSIYLCSVEKGTEAFFGQGTRLTVV.

The chain combines TRBV7-2 with TRBJ1-4; the match to TRBD1 covers 7 bases. CDR1 is SGHTA and CDR2 is FQGNSA in the germline V gene. V was pared by 1 base and J by 5 bases, with 4 bases of the junction left unmatched. This CDR3 is 15 amino acids long. The DNA of the CDR3 is TGTGCCAGCAGCTTAGTGGGAGGGGGCAATGAAAAACTGTTTTTT. This codes for CASSLVGGGNEKLFF.

In this sample, this clone turned up once. The chain links TRBV29-1 to TRBJ2-2; D might be TRBD1 or TRBD2, each matching 6 bases. V gave up 4 bases and J gave up 5 bases, with 14 bases separating them. The germline V gene has CDR1 SQVTM and CDR2 ANQGSEA. This CDR3 comprises 14 residues. The CDR3 nucleotides read TGCAGCGTTGGGGGGCTAGCGTTGACCGGGGAGCTGTTTTTT. Protein sequence: CSVGGLALTGELFF.

This chain joins TRBV5-1 and TRBJ2-7, with 7 bases identical to TRBD2. The germline CDR1 and CDR2 sequences are SGHRS and YFSETQ. V trimming: 4 bases; J trimming: 1 base; junction bases outside the gene matches: 5. This CDR3 has 14 amino acids. The CDR3 here is CASSGTSESYEQYF. The CDR3 DNA follows: TGCGCCAGCAGCGGTACTAGCGAGTCCTACGAGCAGTACTTC.

The rearrangement uses TRBV7-9 and TRBJ1-1; D is undetermined. The V end was cut by 5 bases, the J end by 6 bases, with 13 bases between. The CDR3 covers 13 residues. Germline assignment: CDR1 SEHNR and CDR2 FQNEAQ (reference sequence). In nucleotides, the CDR3 is TGTGCCAGCAGCGGCCGTAGTAGGGCTGAAGCTTTCTTT. Its translation is CASSGRSRAEAFF.

The sample holds a few counts of this clone. The same CDR3 arises from other DNA sequences in this sample as well. The V gene is TRBV28, the J gene TRBJ1-2; 10 nucleotides align to TRBD1. With 8 bases clipped from V and 4 bases from J, the junction kept 1 base outside the gene matches. The CDR3 totals 12 residues. The germline V gene encodes CDR1 MDHEN and CDR2 SYDVKM. This chain's CDR3 is CASGDRGYGYTF. CDR3 DNA: TGTGCCAGCGGGGACAGGGGCTATGGCTACACCTTC.

This clone was detected a few times. The chain recombines TRBV5-8 with TRBJ2-7; D is perhaps TRBD1 (6 bases). CDR1 and CDR2 from the germline V gene are SGHTS and YDEGEE. The CDR3 spans 13 residues. V was pared by 5 bases and J by 3 bases, with 12 bases between. CDR3 in DNA: TGTGCCAGCAGTTTGACAGGACTCTACGAGCAGTACTTC. Translation: CASSLTGLYEQYF.

The chain is built from TRBV25-1 and TRBJ2-5; 8 bases map to TRBD1. The J call may not be correct, given that the DNA end is closer to TRBJ2-7. Germline lookup yields CDR1 MGHDK and CDR2 SYGVNS. The CDR3 extends over 16 amino acids. CDR3 residues: CASSQPGGVNSYEQYF. Here the CDR3 DNA reads TGTGCCAGCAGTCAACCAGGGGGCGTAAACTCCTACGAGCAGTACTTC.

V usage is TRBV7-9 and J usage is TRBJ2-7, with 9 bases fitting TRBD2. Germline V gene data show CDR1 as SEHNR and CDR2 as FQNEAQ (reference sequence). This CDR3 spans 15 amino acids. Trimming took 5 bases from V and 6 from J; bases not matched to a gene: 11. The CDR3 loop reads CASSTPRRGRGEQYF. The CDR3 bases are TGTGCCAGCAGCACCCCACGGCGCGGGAGGGGCGAGCAGTACTTC.

The CDR3 DNA follows: TGTGCCAGCAGCCCCGGGACGGAGGGTGAAAAACTGTTTTTT. This encodes CASSPGTEGEKLFF. The genes are TRBV5-5 and TRBJ1-4; possible D gene TRBD1, 5 bases. V gave up 4 bases and J gave up 7 bases, with 14 bases separating them. The germline V gene encodes CDR1 SGHKS and CDR2 YYEKEE (reference sequence). CDR3 length equals 14 residues.

V gene TRBV5-1 combines with J gene TRBJ1-1; D is undetermined. Trimming cost V 4 bases and J 2 bases, with 6 bases left between them. This CDR3 comprises 12 residues. Germline values: CDR1 SGHRS, CDR2 YFSETQ. The CDR3 reads CASSQINTEAFF. The CDR3 DNA is TGCGCCAGCAGCCAAATTAACACTGAAGCTTTCTTT.